The next 3 T cell receptor beta chains were all read from a single sample in a study of T cells in women clearing cervical HPV infection. Repertoires were generated with immunoSEQ multiplex PCR, while TCRdb's copy carries only in-frame clones and drops some. This sample's clone table lists some 9,800 clones. Sequences were obtained from blood buffy coat. Source of these receptors: a woman aged 18 to 75 with a cervical HPV16 infection that either progressed to CIN3+ or cleared (not recorded which).

According to its frequency, this clone is medium-sized. The CDR3 end is not reached by the read, which stops 3 residues before it; the germline J gene fills it in. The V gene is TRBV7-3, the J gene TRBJ2-3; D possibly corresponds to TRBD2 (5 bases). Per germline, CDR1 SGHTA and CDR2 FQGTGA. The CDR3 runs 13 residues. The covered CDR3 bases are TGTGCCAGCAGTTCCGGACTCCTGGGAACG. Its translation is CASSSGLLGT. The complete CDR3 reads CASSSGLLGTQYF.

As to this clone: The read ends 3 residues early relative to the CDR3; the germline J gene fills the gap. The chain carries TRBV5-5 and TRBJ1-2; a possible D gene is TRBD1 (5 bases). The CDR3 has 14 amino acids. The germline gives CDR1 SGHKS, CDR2 YYEKEE (reference sequence). CDR3 sequence reads: CASTTPWQGSGYTF. Incomplete CDR3 DNA: TGTGCCAGCACCACACCTTGGCAGGGATCAGGC.

Note on this clone: From the germline J gene comes the end of the CDR3, since the read stops 3 residues before it. The chain has TRBV2 and TRBJ1-5; D remains unclear. V was pared by 4 bases and J by 3 bases, with 7 bases between. The CDR3 sequence is 13 residues long. Germline assignment: CDR1 SNHLY and CDR2 FYNNEI. CDR3 DNA (partial): TGTGCCAGCAGTGGACAAATCAATCAGCCC. This encodes CASSGQINQP. From start to end, the CDR3 is CASSGQINQPQHF.